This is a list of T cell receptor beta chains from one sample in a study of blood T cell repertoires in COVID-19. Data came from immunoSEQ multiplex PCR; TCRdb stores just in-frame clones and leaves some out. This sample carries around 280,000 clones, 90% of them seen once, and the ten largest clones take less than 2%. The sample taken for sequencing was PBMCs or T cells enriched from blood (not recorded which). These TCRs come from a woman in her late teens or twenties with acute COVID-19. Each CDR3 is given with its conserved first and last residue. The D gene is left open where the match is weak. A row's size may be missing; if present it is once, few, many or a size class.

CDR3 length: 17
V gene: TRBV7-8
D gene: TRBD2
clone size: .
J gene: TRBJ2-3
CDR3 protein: CASSARLAGGPTDTQYF
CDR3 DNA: TGTGCCAGCAGCGCCCGACTAGCGGGAGGGCCGACAGATACGCAGTATTTT

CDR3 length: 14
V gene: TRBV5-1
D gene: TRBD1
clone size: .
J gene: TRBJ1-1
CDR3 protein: CASSNGQGLTEAFF
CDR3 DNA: TGCGCCAGCAGCAACGGACAGGGTCTCACTGAAGCTTTCTTT

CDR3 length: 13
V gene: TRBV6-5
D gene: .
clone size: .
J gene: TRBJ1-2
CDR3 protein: CASSYAGTSGYTF
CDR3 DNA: TGTGCCAGCAGTTACGCCGGGACATCCGGCTACACCTTC

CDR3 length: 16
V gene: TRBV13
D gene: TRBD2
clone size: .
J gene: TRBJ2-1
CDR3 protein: CASSGTSESSYNEQFF
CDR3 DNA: TGTGCCAGCAGCGGGACTAGCGAGAGCTCCTACAATGAGCAGTTCTTC

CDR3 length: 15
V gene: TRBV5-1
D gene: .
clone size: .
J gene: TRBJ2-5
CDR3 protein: CASSRDEGRQETQYF
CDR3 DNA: TGCGCCAGCAGCCGAGACGAGGGCAGACAAGAGACCCAGTACTTC

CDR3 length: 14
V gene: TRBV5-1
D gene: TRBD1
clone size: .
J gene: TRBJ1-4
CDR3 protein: CASRRDRGDEKLFF
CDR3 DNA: TGCGCCAGCAGGCGGGACAGGGGAGATGAAAAACTGTTTTTT

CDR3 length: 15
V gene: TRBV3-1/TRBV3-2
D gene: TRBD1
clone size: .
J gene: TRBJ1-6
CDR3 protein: CASSRGQDYNSPLHF
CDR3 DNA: TGTGCCAGCAGCCGCGGACAGGACTATAATTCACCCCTCCACTTT

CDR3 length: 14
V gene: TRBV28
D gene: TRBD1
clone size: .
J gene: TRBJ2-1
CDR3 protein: CASSLTGGTNEQFF
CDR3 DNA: TGTGCCAGCAGCCTGACAGGGGGTACTAATGAGCAGTTCTTC

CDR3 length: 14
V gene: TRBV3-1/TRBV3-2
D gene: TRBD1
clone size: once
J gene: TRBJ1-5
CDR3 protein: CASSRNRGDQPQHF
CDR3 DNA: TGTGCCAGCAGCCGGAACAGGGGTGATCAGCCCCAGCATTTT

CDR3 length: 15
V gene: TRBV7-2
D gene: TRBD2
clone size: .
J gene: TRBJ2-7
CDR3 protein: CASSSEGSGGRREYF
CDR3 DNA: TGTGCCAGCAGCTCTGAAGGCAGCGGGGGTCGTAGGGAGTACTTC

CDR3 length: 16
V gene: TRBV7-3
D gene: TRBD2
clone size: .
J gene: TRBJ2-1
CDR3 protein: CASSLGASGSYNEQFF
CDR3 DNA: TGTGCCAGCAGCTTAGGGGCTAGCGGGTCGTACAATGAGCAGTTCTTC

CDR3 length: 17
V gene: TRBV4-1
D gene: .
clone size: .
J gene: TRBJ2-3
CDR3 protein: CASSQEAPAGATDTQYF
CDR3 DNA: TGCGCCAGCAGCCAAGAGGCGCCTGCGGGGGCCACAGATACGCAGTATTTT

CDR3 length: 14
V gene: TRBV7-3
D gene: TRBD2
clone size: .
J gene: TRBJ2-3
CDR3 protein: CASSLGGSSDTQYF
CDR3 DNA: TGTGCCAGCAGCTTAGGCGGGAGCTCAGATACGCAGTATTTT

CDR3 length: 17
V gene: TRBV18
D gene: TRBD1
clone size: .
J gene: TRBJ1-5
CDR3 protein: CASSLTGGRGGNQPQHF
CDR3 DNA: TGTGCCAGCTCCCTGACAGGGGGCAGGGGTGGCAATCAGCCCCAGCATTTT

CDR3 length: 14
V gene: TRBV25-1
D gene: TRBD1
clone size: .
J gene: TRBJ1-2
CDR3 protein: CASRGQGMNYGYTF
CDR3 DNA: TGTGCCAGCAGGGGACAGGGGATGAACTATGGCTACACCTTC

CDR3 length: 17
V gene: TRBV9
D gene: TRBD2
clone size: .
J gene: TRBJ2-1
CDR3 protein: CASSPNLGLAGGWEQFF
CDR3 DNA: TGTGCCAGCAGCCCCAACCTGGGACTAGCGGGAGGGTGGGAGCAGTTCTTC

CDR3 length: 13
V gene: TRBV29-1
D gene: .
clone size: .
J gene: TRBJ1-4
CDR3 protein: CSVSKPSREELFF
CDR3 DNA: TGCAGCGTTAGTAAGCCTAGCCGGGAAGAACTGTTTTTT

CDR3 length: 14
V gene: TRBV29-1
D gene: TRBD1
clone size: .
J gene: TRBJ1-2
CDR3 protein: CSVVVDRGYYGYTF
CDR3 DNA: TGCAGCGTTGTTGTGGACAGGGGATACTATGGCTACACCTTC

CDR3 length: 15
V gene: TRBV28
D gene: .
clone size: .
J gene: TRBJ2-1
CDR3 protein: CASIMGGVSYNEQFF
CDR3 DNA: TGTGCCAGCATAATGGGGGGAGTCTCCTACAATGAGCAGTTCTTC

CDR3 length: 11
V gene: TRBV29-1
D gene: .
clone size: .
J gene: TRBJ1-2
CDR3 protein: CSVSANYGYTF
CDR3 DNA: TGCAGCGTTTCAGCTAACTATGGCTACACCTTC

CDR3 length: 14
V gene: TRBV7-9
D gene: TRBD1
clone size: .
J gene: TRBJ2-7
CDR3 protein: CASSLRQGPHEQYF
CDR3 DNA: TGTGCCAGCAGCTTGAGACAGGGGCCCCACGAGCAGTACTTC

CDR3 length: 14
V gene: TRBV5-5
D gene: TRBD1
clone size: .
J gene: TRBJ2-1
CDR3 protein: CASSVTGGQYEQFF
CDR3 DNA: TGTGCCAGCAGCGTTACAGGGGGGCAATATGAGCAGTTCTTC

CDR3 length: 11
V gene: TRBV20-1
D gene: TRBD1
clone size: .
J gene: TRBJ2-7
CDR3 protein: CSADQGVEQYF
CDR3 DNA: TGCAGTGCGGACCAGGGGGTCGAGCAGTACTTC

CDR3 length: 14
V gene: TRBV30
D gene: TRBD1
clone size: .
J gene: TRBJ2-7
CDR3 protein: CAWSVGQGAYEQYF
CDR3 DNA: TGTGCCTGGAGTGTGGGTCAGGGGGCCTACGAGCAGTACTTC

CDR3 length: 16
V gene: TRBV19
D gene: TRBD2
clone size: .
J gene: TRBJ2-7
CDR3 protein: CASSSYSGSFRNEQYF
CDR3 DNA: TGTGCCAGTAGTTCCTATAGCGGGAGTTTTCGGAACGAGCAGTACTTC

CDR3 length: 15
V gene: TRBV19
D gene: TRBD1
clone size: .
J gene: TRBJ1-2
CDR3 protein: CASSTRTGLGLGYTF
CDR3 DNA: TGTGCCAGTAGTACCCGGACAGGTTTGGGGCTTGGCTACACCTTC

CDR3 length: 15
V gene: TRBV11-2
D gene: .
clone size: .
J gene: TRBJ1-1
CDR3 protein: CASSKAHTRATEAFF
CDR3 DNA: TGTGCCAGCAGCAAGGCCCACACCAGGGCCACTGAAGCTTTCTTT

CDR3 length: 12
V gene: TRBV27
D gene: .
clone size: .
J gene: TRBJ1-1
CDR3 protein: CASSVWGAEAFF
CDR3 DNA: TGTGCCAGCAGTGTATGGGGGGCTGAAGCTTTCTTT

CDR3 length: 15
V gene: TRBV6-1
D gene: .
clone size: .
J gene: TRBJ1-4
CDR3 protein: CASSVYPGTNEKLFF
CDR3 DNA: TGTGCCAGCAGTGTATACCCAGGAACTAATGAAAAACTGTTTTTT

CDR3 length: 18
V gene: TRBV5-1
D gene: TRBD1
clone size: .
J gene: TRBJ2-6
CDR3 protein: CASKAGGQGFFGANVLTF
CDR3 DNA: TGCGCCAGCAAGGCGGGGGGACAGGGGTTTTTTGGGGCCAACGTCCTGACTTTC

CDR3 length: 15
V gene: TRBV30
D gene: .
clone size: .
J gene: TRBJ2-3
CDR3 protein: CAWSPWGGSTDTQYF
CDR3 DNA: TGTGCCTGGAGCCCCTGGGGCGGAAGCACAGATACGCAGTATTTT

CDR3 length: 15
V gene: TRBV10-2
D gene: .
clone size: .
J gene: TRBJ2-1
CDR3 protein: CASSDSADSYNEQFF
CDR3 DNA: TGCGCCAGCAGTGACAGCGCGGACTCCTACAATGAGCAGTTCTTC

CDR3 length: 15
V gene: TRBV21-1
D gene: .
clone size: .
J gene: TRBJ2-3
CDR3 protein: CASSKAHRVTDTQYF
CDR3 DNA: TGTGCCAGCAGCAAAGCACACAGGGTCACAGATACGCAGTATTTT

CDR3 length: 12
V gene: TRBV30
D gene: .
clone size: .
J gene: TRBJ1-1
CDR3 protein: CAWSVGTDEAFF
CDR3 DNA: TGTGCCTGGAGTGTAGGAACAGACGAAGCTTTCTTT

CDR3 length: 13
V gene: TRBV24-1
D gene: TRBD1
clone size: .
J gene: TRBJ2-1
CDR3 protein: CATSAGQELEQFF
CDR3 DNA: TGTGCCACCAGTGCCGGACAGGAGCTGGAGCAGTTCTTC

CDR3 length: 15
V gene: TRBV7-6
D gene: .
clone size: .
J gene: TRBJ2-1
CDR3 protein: CASSLGLGEYNEQFF
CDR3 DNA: TGTGCCAGCAGCTTAGGCCTCGGGGAATACAATGAGCAGTTCTTC

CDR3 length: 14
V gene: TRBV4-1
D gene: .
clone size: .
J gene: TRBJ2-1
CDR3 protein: CASSQDPRVYEQFF
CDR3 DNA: TGCGCCAGCAGCCAAGATCCCCGGGTCTATGAGCAGTTCTTC

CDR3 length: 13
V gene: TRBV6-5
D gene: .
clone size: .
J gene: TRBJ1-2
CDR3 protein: CASSYIDSGGYTF
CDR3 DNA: TGTGCCAGCAGTTACATAGACAGTGGTGGCTACACCTTC

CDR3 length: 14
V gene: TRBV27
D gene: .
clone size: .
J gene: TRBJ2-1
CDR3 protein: CASSLMQGRNEQFF
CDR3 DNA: TGTGCCAGCAGCCTCATGCAGGGTAGGAATGAGCAGTTCTTC

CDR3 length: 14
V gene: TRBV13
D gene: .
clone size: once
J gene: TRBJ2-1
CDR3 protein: CATNAGRPYNEQFF
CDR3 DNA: TGTGCCACCAATGCGGGTCGCCCTTACAATGAGCAGTTCTTC

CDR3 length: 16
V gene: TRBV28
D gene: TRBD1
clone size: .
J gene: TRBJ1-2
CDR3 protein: CASSEALRAGGGGYTF
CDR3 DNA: TGTGCCAGCAGCGAGGCCTTGAGGGCAGGGGGCGGGGGCTACACCTTC

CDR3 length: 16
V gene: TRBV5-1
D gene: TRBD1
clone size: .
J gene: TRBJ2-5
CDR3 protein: CASSLGQVIPQETQYF
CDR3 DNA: TGCGCCAGCAGCCTTGGACAGGTTATCCCCCAAGAGACCCAGTACTTC

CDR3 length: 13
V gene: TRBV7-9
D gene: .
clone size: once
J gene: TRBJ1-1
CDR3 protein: CASSPTGNTEAFF
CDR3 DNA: TGTGCCAGCAGCCCGACTGGGAACACTGAAGCTTTCTTT

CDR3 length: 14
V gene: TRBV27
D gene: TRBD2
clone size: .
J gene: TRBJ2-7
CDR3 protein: CASSFGTSTYEQYF
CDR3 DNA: TGTGCCAGCAGTTTCGGGACTAGCACCTACGAGCAGTACTTC

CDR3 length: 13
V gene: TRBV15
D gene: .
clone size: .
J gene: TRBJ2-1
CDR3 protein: CATSRDFNNEQFF
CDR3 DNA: TGTGCCACCAGCAGAGATTTCAACAATGAGCAGTTCTTC

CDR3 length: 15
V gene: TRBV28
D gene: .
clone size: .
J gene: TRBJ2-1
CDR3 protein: CASSSQGMIDNEQFF
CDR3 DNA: TGTGCCAGCAGTTCCCAGGGGATGATAGACAATGAGCAGTTCTTC

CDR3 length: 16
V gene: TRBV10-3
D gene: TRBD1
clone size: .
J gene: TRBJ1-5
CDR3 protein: CAIPRGIQGFRQPQHF
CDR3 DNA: TGTGCCATCCCACGGGGGATACAGGGGTTTCGCCAGCCCCAGCATTTT

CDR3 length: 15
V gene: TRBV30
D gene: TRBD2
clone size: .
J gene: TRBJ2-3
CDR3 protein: CAWSVQGLAVKSGYF
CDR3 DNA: TGTGCCTGGAGTGTACAGGGACTAGCGGTCAAAAGCGGGTATTTT

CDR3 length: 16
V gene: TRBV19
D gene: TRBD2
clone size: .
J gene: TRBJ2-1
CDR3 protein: CASSSGTSGGNNEQFF
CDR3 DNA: TGTGCCAGTAGCTCCGGGACTAGCGGGGGAAACAATGAGCAGTTCTTC

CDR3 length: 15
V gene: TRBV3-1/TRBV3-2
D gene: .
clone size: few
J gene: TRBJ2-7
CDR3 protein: CASSLRAESSYEQYF
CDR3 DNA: TGTGCCAGCAGCCTGCGAGCGGAAAGCTCCTACGAGCAGTACTTC

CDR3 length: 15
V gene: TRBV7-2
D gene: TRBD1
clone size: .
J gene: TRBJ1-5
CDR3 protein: CASSAGTGVGQPQHF
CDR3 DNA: TGTGCCAGCAGCGCGGGGACAGGGGTAGGTCAGCCCCAGCATTTT

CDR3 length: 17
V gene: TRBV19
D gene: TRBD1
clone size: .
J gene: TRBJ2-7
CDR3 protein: CASSQTPRDSITYEQYF
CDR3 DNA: TGTGCCAGTAGCCAAACCCCCCGGGACAGCATCACCTACGAGCAGTACTTC

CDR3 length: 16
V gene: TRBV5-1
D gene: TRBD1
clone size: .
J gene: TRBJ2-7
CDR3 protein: CASSISGQGYPYEQYF
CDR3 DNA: TGCGCCAGCAGCATCTCGGGACAGGGATACCCCTACGAGCAGTACTTC

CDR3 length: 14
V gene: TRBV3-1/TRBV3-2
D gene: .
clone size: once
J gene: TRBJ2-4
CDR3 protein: CASRGGDRYNIQYF
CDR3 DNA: TGTGCCAGCCGAGGAGGTGACAGGTATAACATTCAGTACTTC

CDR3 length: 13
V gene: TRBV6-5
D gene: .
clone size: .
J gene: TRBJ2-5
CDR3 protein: CASSRQAVETQYF
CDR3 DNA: TGTGCCAGCAGTCGGCAAGCGGTAGAGACCCAGTACTTC

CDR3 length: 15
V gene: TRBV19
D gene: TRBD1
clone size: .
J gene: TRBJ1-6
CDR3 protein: CASSIEPGQGSPLHF
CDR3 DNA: TGTGCCAGTAGTATAGAACCGGGACAGGGATCACCCCTCCACTTT

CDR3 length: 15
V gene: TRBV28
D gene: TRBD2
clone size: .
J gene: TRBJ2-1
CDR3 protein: CASSLLRESNNEQFF
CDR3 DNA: TGTGCCAGCAGTTTATTGCGGGAGAGTAACAATGAGCAGTTCTTC

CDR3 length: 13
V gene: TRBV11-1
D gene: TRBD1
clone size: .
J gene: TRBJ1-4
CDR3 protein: CASSYRTGNKLFF
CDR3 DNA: TGTGCCAGCAGCTACCGGACAGGGAATAAACTGTTTTTT

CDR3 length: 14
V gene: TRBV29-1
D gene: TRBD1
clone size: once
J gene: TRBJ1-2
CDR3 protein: CSVVGDRESYGYTF
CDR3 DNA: TGCAGCGTTGTGGGGGACAGGGAATCCTATGGCTACACCTTC

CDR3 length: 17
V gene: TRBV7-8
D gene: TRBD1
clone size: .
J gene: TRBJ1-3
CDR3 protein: CASSLAILQGTGNTIYF
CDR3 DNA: TGTGCCAGCAGCTTAGCAATCCTACAGGGGACTGGAAACACCATATATTTT